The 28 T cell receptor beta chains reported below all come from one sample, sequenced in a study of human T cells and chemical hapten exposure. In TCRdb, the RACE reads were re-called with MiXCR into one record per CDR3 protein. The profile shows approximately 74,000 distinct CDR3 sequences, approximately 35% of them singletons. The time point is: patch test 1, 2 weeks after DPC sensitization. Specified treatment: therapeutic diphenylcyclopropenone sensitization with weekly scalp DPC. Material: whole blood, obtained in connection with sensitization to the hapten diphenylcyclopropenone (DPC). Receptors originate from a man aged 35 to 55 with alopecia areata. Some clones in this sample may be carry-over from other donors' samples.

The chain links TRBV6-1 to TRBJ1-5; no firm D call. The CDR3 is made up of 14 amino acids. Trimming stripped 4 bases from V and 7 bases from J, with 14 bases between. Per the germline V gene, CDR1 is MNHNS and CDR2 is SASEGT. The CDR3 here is CASSVWQMGQPQHF. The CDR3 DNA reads TGTGCCAGCAGTGTGTGGCAGATGGGGCAGCCCCAGCATTTT.

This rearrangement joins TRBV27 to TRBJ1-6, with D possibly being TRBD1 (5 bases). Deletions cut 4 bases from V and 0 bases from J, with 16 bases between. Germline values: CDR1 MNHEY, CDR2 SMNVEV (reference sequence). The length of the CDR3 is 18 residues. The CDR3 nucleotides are TGTGCCAGCAGTTCAATGACAGTTCGGCTCTCCTATAATTCACCCCTCCACTTT. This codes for CASSSMTVRLSYNSPLHF.

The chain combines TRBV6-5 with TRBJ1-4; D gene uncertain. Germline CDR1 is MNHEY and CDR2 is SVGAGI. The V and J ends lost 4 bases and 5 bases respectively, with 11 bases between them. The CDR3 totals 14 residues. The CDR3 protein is CASSLSGRNEKLFF. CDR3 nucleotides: TGTGCCAGCAGTTTATCCGGCAGGAATGAAAAACTGTTTTTT.

The CDR3 is CASSPTQGVVSPLHF. In DNA form, the CDR3 reads TGTGCCAGCAGCCCCACACAGGGGGTGGTTTCACCCCTCCACTTT. The chain is built from TRBV6-1 and TRBJ1-6, with 8 bases lining up with TRBD1. V lost 6 bases, J lost 9 bases, and 10 bases stayed unmatched. Germline CDR1 MNHNS, CDR2 SASEGT. The CDR3 has 15 residues.

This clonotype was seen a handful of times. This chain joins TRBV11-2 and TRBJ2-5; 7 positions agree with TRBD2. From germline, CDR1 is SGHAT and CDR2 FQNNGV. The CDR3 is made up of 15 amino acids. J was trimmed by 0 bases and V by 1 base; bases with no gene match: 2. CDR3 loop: CASSLGGGHQETQYF. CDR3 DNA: TGTGCCAGCAGCTTAGGCGGGGGTCACCAAGAGACCCAGTACTTC.

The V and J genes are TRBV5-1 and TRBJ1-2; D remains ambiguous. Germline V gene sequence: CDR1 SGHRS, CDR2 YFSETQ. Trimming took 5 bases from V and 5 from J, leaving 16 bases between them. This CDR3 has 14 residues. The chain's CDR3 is CASSLMIERYGYTF. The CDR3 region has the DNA TGCGCCAGCAGTTTGATGATCGAGCGGTATGGCTACACCTTC.

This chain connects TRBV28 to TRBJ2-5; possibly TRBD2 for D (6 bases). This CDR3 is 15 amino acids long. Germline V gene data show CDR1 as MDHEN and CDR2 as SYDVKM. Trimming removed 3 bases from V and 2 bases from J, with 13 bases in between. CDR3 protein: CASSLTRTIQETQYF. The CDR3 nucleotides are TGTGCCAGCAGTTTGACGCGGACTATACAAGAGACCCAGTACTTC.

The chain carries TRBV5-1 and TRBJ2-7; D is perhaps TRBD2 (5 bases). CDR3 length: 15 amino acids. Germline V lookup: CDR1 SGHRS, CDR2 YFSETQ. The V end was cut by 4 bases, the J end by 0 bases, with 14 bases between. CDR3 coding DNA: TGCGCCAGCAGCCCCGGGGAGCGGACCTCCTACGAGCAGTACTTC. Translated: CASSPGERTSYEQYF.

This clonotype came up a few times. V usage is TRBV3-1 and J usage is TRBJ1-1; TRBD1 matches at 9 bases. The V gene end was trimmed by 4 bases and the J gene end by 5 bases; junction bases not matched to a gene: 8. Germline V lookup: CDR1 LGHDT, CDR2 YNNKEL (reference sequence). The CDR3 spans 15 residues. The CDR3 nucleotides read TGTGCCAGCAGCCCCTTCAACAGGGGGCGGACTGAAGCTTTCTTT. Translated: CASSPFNRGRTEAFF.

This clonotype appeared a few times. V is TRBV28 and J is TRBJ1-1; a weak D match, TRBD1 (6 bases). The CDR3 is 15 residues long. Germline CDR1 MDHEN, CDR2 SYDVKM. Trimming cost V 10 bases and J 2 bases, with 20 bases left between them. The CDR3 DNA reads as TGTGCCACCGGAGCCGGGGGGGCGAAAAACACTGAAGCTTTCTTT. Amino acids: CATGAGGAKNTEAFF.

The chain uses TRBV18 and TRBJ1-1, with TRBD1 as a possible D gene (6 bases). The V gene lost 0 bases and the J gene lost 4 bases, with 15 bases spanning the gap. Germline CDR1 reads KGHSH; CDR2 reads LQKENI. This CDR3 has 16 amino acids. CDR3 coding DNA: TGTGCCAGCTCACCACCGGGGGCCCACGGGGGCACTGAAGCTTTCTTT. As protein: CASSPPGAHGGTEAFF.

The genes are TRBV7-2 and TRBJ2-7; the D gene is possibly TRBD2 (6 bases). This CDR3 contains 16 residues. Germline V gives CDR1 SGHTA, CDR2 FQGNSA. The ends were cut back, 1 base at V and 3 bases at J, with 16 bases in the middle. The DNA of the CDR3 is TGTGCCAGCAGCTTAGTTCCGGCGGGAAACGGCTACGAGCAGTACTTC. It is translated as CASSLVPAGNGYEQYF.

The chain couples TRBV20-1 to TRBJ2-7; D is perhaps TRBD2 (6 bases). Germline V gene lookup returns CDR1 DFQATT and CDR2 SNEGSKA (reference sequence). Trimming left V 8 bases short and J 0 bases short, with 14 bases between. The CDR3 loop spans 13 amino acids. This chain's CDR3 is CSLLRDFSYEQYF. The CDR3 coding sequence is TGCAGTCTCCTCCGGGACTTCTCCTACGAGCAGTACTTC.

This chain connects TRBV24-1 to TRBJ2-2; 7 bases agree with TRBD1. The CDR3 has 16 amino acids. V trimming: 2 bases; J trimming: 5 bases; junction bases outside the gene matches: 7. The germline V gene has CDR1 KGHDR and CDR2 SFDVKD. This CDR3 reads CATSDSATGTTGELFF. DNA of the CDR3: TGTGCCACCAGTGATTCTGCGACAGGGACAACCGGGGAGCTGTTTTTT.

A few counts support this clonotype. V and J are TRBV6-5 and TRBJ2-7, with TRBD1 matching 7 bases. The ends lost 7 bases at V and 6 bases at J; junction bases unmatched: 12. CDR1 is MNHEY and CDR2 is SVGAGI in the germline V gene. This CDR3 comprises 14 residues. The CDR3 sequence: CASKMVQGLSEQYF. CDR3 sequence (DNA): TGTGCCAGCAAAATGGTACAGGGGTTAAGCGAGCAGTACTTC.

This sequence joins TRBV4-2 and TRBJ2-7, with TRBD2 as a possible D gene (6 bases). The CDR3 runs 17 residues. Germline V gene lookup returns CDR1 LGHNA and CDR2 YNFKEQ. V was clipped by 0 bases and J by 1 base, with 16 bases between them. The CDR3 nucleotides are TGTGCCAGCAGCCAAGAGGGGGTGGGGGGTATATCCTACGAGCAGTACTTC. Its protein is CASSQEGVGGISYEQYF.

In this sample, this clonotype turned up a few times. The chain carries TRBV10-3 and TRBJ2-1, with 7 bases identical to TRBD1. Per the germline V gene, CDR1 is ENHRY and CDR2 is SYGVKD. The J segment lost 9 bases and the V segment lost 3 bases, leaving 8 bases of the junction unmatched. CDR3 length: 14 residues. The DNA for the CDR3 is TGTGCCATCAGTGAAACAGGGGCGCGTAGTGAGCAGTTCTTC. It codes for CAISETGARSEQFF.

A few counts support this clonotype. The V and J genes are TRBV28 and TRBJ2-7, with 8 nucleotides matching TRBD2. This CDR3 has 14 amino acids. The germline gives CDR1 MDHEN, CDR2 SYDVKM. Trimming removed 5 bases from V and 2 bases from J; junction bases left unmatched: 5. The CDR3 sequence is CASSVPGLAYEQYF. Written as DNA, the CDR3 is TGTGCCAGCAGTGTGCCGGGACTAGCCTACGAGCAGTACTTC.

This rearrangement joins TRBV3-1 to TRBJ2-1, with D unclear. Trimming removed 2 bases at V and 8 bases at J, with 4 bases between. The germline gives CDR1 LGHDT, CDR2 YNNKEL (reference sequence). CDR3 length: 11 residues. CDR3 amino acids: CASSQTDEQFF. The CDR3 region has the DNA TGTGCCAGCAGCCAAACCGATGAGCAGTTCTTC.

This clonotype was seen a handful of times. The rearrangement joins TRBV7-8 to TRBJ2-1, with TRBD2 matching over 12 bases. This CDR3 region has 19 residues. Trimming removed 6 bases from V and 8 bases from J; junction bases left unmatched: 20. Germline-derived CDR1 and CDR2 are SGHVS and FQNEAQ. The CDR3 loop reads CASSGQGLRGLAGRDEQFF. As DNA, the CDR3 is TGTGCCAGCAGTGGACAGGGCCTTCGCGGACTAGCGGGAAGGGATGAGCAGTTCTTC.

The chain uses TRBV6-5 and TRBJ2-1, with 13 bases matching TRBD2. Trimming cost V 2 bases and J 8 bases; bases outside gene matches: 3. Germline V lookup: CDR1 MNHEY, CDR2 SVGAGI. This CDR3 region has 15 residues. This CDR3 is CASSYRTSGSDEQFF. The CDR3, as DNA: TGTGCCAGCAGTTACAGGACTAGCGGGAGCGATGAGCAGTTCTTC.

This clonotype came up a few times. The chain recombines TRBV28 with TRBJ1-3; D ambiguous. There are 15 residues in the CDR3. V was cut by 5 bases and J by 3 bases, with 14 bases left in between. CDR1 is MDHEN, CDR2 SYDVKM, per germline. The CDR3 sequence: CASSQTKGLGNTIYF. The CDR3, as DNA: TGTGCCAGCAGTCAGACCAAGGGTCTTGGAAACACCATATATTTT.

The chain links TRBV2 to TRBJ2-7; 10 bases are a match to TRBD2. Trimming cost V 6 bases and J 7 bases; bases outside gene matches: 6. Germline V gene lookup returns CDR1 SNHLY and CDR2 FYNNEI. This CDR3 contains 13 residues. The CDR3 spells CASRLAGVREQYF. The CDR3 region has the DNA TGTGCCAGCAGGCTAGCGGGAGTGAGGGAGCAGTACTTC.

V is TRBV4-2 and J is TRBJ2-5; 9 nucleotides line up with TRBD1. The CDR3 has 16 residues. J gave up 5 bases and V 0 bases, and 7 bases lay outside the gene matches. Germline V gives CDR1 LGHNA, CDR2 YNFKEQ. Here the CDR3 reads CASSQDHRGPEETQYF. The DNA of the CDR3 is TGTGCCAGCAGCCAAGATCACAGGGGGCCGGAGGAGACCCAGTACTTC.

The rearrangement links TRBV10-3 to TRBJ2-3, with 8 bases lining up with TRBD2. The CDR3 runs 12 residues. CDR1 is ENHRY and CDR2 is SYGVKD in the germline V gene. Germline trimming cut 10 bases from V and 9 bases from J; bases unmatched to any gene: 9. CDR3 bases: TGTGCCACCTCAGGAGCGGGAGTAACGCAGTATTTT. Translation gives CATSGAGVTQYF.

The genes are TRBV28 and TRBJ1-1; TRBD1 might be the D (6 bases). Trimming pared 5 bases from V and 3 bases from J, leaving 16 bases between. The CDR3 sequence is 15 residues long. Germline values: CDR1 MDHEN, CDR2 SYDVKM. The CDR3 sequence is CASSPPNRVYTEAFF. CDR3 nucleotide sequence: TGTGCCAGCAGTCCTCCAAACAGGGTATACACTGAAGCTTTCTTT.

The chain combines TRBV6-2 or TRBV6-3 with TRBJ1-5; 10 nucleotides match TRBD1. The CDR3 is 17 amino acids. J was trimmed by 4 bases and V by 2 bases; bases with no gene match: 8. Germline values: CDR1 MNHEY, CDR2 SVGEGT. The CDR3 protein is CASSYVWDRGRNQPQHF. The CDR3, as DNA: TGTGCCAGCAGTTACGTGTGGGACAGGGGAAGGAATCAGCCCCAGCATTTT.

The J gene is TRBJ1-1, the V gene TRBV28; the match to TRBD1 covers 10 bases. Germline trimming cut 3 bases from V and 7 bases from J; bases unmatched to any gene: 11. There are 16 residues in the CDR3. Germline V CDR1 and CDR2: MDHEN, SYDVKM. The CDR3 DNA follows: TGTGCCAGCAGTTTGACAGGGGGCATGGGATCGGTTGAAGCTTTCTTT. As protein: CASSLTGGMGSVEAFF.